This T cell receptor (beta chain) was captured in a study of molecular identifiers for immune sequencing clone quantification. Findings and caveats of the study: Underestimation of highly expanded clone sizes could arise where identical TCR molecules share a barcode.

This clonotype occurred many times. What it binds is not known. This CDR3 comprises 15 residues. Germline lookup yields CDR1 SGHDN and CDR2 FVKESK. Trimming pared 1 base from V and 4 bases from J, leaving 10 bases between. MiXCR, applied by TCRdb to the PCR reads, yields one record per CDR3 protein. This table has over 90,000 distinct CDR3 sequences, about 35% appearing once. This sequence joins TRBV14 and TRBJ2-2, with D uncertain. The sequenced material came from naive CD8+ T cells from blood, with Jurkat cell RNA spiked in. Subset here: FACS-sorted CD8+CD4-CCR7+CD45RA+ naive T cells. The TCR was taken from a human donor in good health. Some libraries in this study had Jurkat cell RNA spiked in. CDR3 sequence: CASSQVTVRTGELFF. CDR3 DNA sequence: TGTGCCAGCAGCCAAGTTACGGTCCGCACCGGGGAGCTGTTTTTT.